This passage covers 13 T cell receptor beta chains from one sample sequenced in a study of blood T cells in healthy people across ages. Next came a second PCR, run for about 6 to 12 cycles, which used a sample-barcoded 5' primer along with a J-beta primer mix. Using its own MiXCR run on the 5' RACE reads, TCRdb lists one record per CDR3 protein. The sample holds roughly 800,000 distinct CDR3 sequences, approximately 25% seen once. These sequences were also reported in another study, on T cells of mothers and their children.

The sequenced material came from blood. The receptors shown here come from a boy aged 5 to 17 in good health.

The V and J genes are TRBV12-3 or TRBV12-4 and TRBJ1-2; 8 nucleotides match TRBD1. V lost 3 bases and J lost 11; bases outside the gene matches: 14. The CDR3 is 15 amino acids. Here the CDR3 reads CASSFSGTGVRAYTF. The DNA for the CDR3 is TGTGCCAGCAGTTTCTCCGGGACAGGAGTTCGCGCATACACCTTC.

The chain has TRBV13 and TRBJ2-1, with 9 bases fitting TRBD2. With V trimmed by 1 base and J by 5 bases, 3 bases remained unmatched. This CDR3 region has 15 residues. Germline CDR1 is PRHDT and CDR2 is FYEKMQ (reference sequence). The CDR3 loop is CASSLETSGNNEQFF. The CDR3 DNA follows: TGTGCCAGCAGCTTAGAGACTAGCGGAAACAATGAGCAGTTCTTC. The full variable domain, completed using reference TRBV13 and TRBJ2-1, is AAGVIQSPRHLIKEKRETATLKCYPIPRHDTVYWYQQGPGQDPQFLISFYEKMQSDKGSIPDRFSAQQFSDYHSELNMSSLELGDSALYFCASSLETSGNNEQFFGPGTRLTVL.

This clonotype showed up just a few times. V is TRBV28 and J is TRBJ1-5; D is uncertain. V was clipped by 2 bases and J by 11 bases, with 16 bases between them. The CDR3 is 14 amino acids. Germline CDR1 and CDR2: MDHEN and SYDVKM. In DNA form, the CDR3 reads TGTGCCAGCAGTTTAGTGATTCGAGCGCTAGCCCAGCATTTT. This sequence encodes CASSLVIRALAQHF.

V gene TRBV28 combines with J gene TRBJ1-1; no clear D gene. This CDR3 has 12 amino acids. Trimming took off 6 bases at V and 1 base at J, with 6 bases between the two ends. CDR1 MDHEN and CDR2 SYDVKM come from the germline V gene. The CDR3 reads CASSIRNTEAFF. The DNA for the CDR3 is TGTGCCAGCAGCATAAGGAACACTGAAGCTTTCTTT.

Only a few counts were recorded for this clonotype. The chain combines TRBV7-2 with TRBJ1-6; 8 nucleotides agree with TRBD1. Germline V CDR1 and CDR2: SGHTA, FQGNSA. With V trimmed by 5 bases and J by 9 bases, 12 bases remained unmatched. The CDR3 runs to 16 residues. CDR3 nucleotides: TGTGCCAGCAGCCCGCGACAGGGGCTGGAAAGTTCACCCCTCCACTTT. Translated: CASSPRQGLESSPLHF.

CDR3 nucleotides: TGTGCCAGCTCACCACATCCGAATGAAAAACTGTTTTTT. It is translated as CASSPHPNEKLFF. The rearrangement links TRBV18 to TRBJ1-4, with no clear D. V was cut by 1 base and J by 5 bases, with 5 bases left in between. This CDR3 spans 13 amino acids. Germline values: CDR1 KGHSH, CDR2 LQKENI.

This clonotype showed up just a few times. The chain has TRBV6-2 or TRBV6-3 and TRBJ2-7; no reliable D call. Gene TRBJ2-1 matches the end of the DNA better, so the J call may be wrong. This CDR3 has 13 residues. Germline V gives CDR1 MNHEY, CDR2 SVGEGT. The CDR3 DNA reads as TGTGCCAGCAGCCACGCGGATTCTAATGAGCAGTTCTTC. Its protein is CASSHADSNEQFF.

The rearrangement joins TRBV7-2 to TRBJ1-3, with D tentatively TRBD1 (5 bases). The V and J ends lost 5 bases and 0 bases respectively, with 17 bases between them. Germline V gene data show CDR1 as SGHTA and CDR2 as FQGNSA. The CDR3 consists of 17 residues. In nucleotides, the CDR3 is TGTGCCAGCAGCCCCCCAGGTGCAGGGCGCTCTGGAAACACCATATATTTT. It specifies CASSPPGAGRSGNTIYF.

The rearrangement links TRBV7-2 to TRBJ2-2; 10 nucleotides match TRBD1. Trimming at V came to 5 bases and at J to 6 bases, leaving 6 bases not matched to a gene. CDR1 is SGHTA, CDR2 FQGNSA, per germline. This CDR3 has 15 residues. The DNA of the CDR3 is TGTGCCAGCAGCATATCCGGGACAGGGGCCGGGGAGCTGTTTTTT. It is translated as CASSISGTGAGELFF.

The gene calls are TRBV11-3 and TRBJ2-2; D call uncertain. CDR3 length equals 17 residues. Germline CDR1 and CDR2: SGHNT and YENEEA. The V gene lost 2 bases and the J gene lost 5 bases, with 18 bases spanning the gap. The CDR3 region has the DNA TGTGCCAGCAGCTTAAGTCTATTCGGGCAGACTACCGGGGAGCTGTTTTTT. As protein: CASSLSLFGQTTGELFF.

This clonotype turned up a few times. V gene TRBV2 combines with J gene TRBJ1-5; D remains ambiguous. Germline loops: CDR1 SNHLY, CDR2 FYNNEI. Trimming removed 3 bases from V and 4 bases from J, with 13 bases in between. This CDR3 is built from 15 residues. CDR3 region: CASSDLQTGNQPQHF. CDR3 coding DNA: TGTGCCAGCAGTGATCTCCAGACGGGGAATCAGCCCCAGCATTTT.

The CDR3 here is CASRATRGRESTDTQYF. The CDR3 DNA sequence: TGTGCCAGCAGAGCAACAAGAGGACGGGAAAGCACAGATACGCAGTATTTT. The V and J genes are TRBV6-2 or TRBV6-3 and TRBJ2-3; possible D gene TRBD2, 5 bases. CDR3 size: 17 residues. Trimming removed 6 bases from V and 0 bases from J, with 19 bases in between. Germline V gene lookup returns CDR1 MNHEY and CDR2 SVGEGT.

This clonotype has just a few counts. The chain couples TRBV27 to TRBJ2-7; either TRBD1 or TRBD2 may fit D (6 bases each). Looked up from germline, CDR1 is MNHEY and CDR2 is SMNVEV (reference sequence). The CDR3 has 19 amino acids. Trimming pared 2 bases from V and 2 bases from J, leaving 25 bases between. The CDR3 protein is CASSLGAGAWRDRPYEQYF. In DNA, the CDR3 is TGTGCCAGCAGTTTAGGGGCAGGGGCTTGGAGGGACCGACCCTACGAGCAGTACTTC.